This T cell receptor (beta chain) is drawn from a study of cytomegalovirus exposure and HLA in healthy donors. Overall study findings and caveats: Investigators reported 150 to 200 TCR beta chains as tied to cytomegalovirus. From TCR beta sequences, most subjects' HLA-A and HLA-B alleles were reportedly predicted accurately.

The CDR3 consists of 14 residues. V dropped 4 bases and J dropped 5; count of bases not matched to a gene: 7. CDR1 is SGHDN, CDR2 FVKESK, per germline. On this clone: Its antigen is unidentified.

Researchers ran the PCR with 60 Vbeta and 13 Jbeta primers. Data came from immunoSEQ multiplex PCR; TCRdb stores just in-frame clones and leaves some out. The sample shows 150,000 to 200,000 clones, approximately 59% of them seen only once. The gene calls are TRBV14 and TRBJ1-2; 7 bases fit TRBD1. The sequence derives from a man aged 40-50 years in good health and CMV-seronegative. Sequencing was performed on PBMCs. DNA of the CDR3: TGTGCCAGCAGCCGCGACAGGGAGGTGTATGGCTACACCTTC. Protein: CASSRDREVYGYTF.